The T cell receptor beta chain under discussion was sequenced for a study of T cells after yellow fever vaccination. A universal primer site and UMIs were added as TCR cDNA was made by 5'RACE template switching. Via MiXCR, TCRdb re-called the 5' RACE reads, giving one row per CDR3 protein. Among under 200,000 distinct CDR3 sequences listed, more than 9.5% were seen once. In its sample, this clonotype was seen a few times. Antigen unknown. Study-wide points: FACS-sorted repertoires could harbor abundant contaminating bulk-population clonotypes. A large majority of primary-vaccination clones showed up again after the booster (96% CD4, about 87% CD8). Only a minor proportion of clonotypes was detected across both CD4 and CD8 compartments.

The V end was cut by 5 bases, the J end by 1 base, with 12 bases between. Germline values: CDR1 SGHVS, CDR2 FQNEAQ. The length of the CDR3 is 15 residues. This chain links TRBV7-8 with TRBJ2-4; D call uncertain. This receptor was identified in a man aged 18 to 29 who received the YFV17D yellow fever vaccine. Sequenced here: CD8+ T cells sorted from PBMCs, sampled 15 days after the yellow fever booster vaccination. CDR3: CASSGYPAAKNIQYF. As DNA, the CDR3 is TGTGCCAGCAGCGGGTACCCCGCGGCCAAAAACATTCAGTACTTC.